What follows are 27 T cell receptor beta chains derived from one specimen sequenced in a study of the immune and genomic landscape of osteosarcoma (dated by TCRdb to the early 2020s). The method behind the library was the immunoSEQ multiplex PCR assay. TCRdb carries this immuneACCESS record with in-frame sequences only. Its versions omit some clonotypes, under half of them owing to an unresolved V gene in the studies checked, with the rest unexplained. The sample contains 4,000 to 6,000 clones, 77% of them found a single time. Approximately 6% of the sample rests with the top ten. The tumors sampled were post-treatment primary, local recurrence and metastasis specimens taken from patients with a poor prognosis. The sequencing sample was made of osteosarcoma tumor tissue from the lung. These receptor sequences come from a human donor with osteosarcoma.

This rearrangement joins TRBV30 to TRBJ1-3, with a possible D match to TRBD1 (5 bases). The germline V and J ends were trimmed by 1 base and 0 bases, with 16 bases remaining between them. The CDR3 length is 17 residues. Germline V lookup: CDR1 GTSNPN, CDR2 SVGIG (reference sequence). The DNA of the CDR3 is TGTGCCTGGAGTGGCCCTCGGGGCAGATACTCTGGAAACACCATATATTTT. This encodes CAWSGPRGRYSGNTIYF.

The chain employs TRBV6-6 and TRBJ2-3; no definite D call. V gave up 7 bases and J gave up 3 bases, with 14 bases separating them. The CDR3 has 14 amino acids. Germline V gene sequence: CDR1 MNHNY, CDR2 SVGAGI (reference sequence). CDR3 loop: CASTSGSVTDTQYF. DNA for the CDR3: TGTGCCAGCACCTCTGGATCGGTTACAGATACGCAGTATTTT.

The chain recombines TRBV6-5 with TRBJ2-3; tentatively, D is TRBD2 (5 bases). CDR3 size: 16 residues. Trimming left V 0 bases short and J 0 bases short, with 10 bases between. Germline lookup yields CDR1 MNHEY and CDR2 SVGAGI. CDR3 DNA: TGTGCCAGCAGTTACTCCTGGCGGGCTAGCACAGATACGCAGTATTTT. Protein: CASSYSWRASTDTQYF.

V and J are TRBV27 and TRBJ2-7; 13 nucleotides match TRBD2. Germline CDR1 MNHEY, CDR2 SMNVEV (reference sequence). The length of the CDR3 is 13 residues. Germline trimming cut 11 bases from V and 4 bases from J; bases unmatched to any gene: 5. CDR3 sequence (DNA): TGTGCCTGGCCGGGACTAGCGGGATACGAGCAGTACTTC. The encoded protein is CAWPGLAGYEQYF.

The chain employs TRBV9 and TRBJ2-7; 8 bases map to TRBD2. Trimming cost V 0 bases and J 5 bases; bases outside gene matches: 7. The CDR3 loop spans 15 amino acids. Germline lookup yields CDR1 SGDLS and CDR2 YYNGEE. This chain's CDR3 is CASSVDGLAPNEQYF. CDR3 coding DNA: TGTGCCAGCAGCGTAGATGGACTAGCCCCCAACGAGCAGTACTTC.

V and J are TRBV28 and TRBJ1-2; D call uncertain. Germline V gene data show CDR1 as MDHEN and CDR2 as SYDVKM. The CDR3 sequence is 12 residues long. Between the trimmed V and J ends, which lost 3 bases and 5 bases, there was a span of 7 bases. For the CDR3, the DNA is TGTGCCAGCAGTTTTGGTCTTTATGGCTACACCTTC. Translating it yields CASSFGLYGYTF.

This clone was found a few times. The chain recombines TRBV5-4 with TRBJ2-2; 11 positions match TRBD2. Germline CDR1 and CDR2: SGHNT and YYREEE (reference sequence). This CDR3 region has 17 residues. Germline trimming cut 1 base from V and 1 base from J; bases unmatched to any gene: 3. The CDR3 is CASSLQGLAVNTGELFF. CDR3 DNA: TGTGCCAGCAGCTTGCAGGGACTAGCGGTGAACACCGGGGAGCTGTTTTTT.

The chain combines TRBV7-2 with TRBJ2-3, with 7 nucleotides matching TRBD2. Germline CDR1 is SGHTA and CDR2 is FQGNSA. The CDR3 is made up of 14 amino acids. The trim removed 7 bases at V and 2 bases at J, leaving 6 bases unmatched. The chain's CDR3 is CASNEAGYTDTQYF. The CDR3 nucleotides read TGTGCCAGCAACGAAGCGGGGTACACAGATACGCAGTATTTT.

J is TRBJ2-5 and V is TRBV10-2; perhaps TRBD2 as D (5 bases). The V end lost 8 bases, the J end lost 4 bases, and 17 bases lay between the germline ends. Germline loops: CDR1 WSHSY, CDR2 SAAADI. This CDR3 region has 14 residues. The CDR3 spells CASGVWAGRETQYF. The CDR3 DNA reads as TGCGCCAGCGGAGTTTGGGCGGGCCGAGAGACCCAGTACTTC.

This sequence joins TRBV7-2 and TRBJ1-4; 7 positions match TRBD1. The CDR3 has 15 residues. In germline, CDR1 is SGHTA, CDR2 FQGNSA. Germline trimming cut 4 bases from V and 6 bases from J; bases unmatched to any gene: 8. The DNA for the CDR3 is TGTGCCAGCAGCTCAGGACAGGTGGGATATGAAAAACTGTTTTTT. Protein: CASSSGQVGYEKLFF.

The sample holds a few counts of this clone. The rearrangement uses TRBV10-3 and TRBJ1-2; 8 positions match TRBD1. The germline gives CDR1 ENHRY, CDR2 SYGVKD. This CDR3 is built from 14 residues. Losses at the gene ends were 7 bases for V and 0 bases for J; bases not matched to a gene: 4. In nucleotides, the CDR3 is TGTGCCATCAACTCGGGACAGGCTAACTATGGCTACACCTTC. This sequence encodes CAINSGQANYGYTF.

The chain couples TRBV27 to TRBJ1-2; 7 bases agree with TRBD1. The germline V gene has CDR1 MNHEY and CDR2 SMNVEV (reference sequence). Unmatched junction bases numbered 3, after V lost 4 bases and J lost 1 base. This CDR3 is 14 amino acids long. CDR3 DNA: TGTGCCAGCAGTTCAGACAGGGATAACTATGGCTACACCTTC. Its translation is CASSSDRDNYGYTF.

The chain has TRBV5-1 and TRBJ2-3; D unresolved. CDR1 is SGHRS, CDR2 YFSETQ, per germline. The V gene lost 4 bases and the J gene lost 4 bases, with 7 bases spanning the gap. This CDR3 region has 12 residues. The CDR3 DNA follows: TGCGCCAGCAGCCATGAAGCAGATACGCAGTATTTT. Encoded protein: CASSHEADTQYF.

The chain links TRBV5-4 to TRBJ1-2; 8 bases are a match to TRBD1. The germline gives CDR1 SGHNT, CDR2 YYREEE (reference sequence). V was clipped by 4 bases and J by 3 bases; unmatched bases: 5. The CDR3 sequence is 14 residues long. The CDR3: CASSGTGKDYGYTF. The CDR3 DNA sequence: TGTGCCAGCAGCGGGACAGGAAAGGACTATGGCTACACCTTC.

This clone is a singleton in its sample. The chain is built from TRBV11-2 and TRBJ1-1; 7 bases align to TRBD1. Germline trimming cut 3 bases from V and 0 bases from J; bases unmatched to any gene: 16. The CDR3 runs to 19 residues. Germline CDR1 is SGHAT and CDR2 is FQNNGV. The CDR3 nucleotides are TGTGCCAGCAGCTTCCCTCCCCCACAGGGGCGCTACATGAACACTGAAGCTTTCTTT. This codes for CASSFPPPQGRYMNTEAFF.

The genes are TRBV9 and TRBJ2-1, with D uncertain. The V end lost 1 base, the J end lost 4 bases, and 6 bases lay between the germline ends. This CDR3 is 13 amino acids long. Germline V CDR1 and CDR2: SGDLS, YYNGEE. CDR3 sequence reads: CASSVYGYNEQFF. The CDR3 nucleotides are TGTGCCAGCAGCGTATACGGATACAATGAGCAGTTCTTC.

The chain uses TRBV10-3 and TRBJ2-3, with D possibly matching TRBD2 (5 bases). V shed 6 bases and J shed 8 bases, with 15 bases lying between them. Germline V lookup: CDR1 ENHRY, CDR2 SYGVKD. This CDR3 is built from 13 residues. CDR3: CAIRVLREGTQYF. CDR3 in DNA: TGTGCCATCAGGGTCCTTAGAGAGGGTACGCAGTATTTT.

This clone has only one observation. The chain uses TRBV5-5 and TRBJ1-1; 7 bases agree with TRBD1. Per the germline V gene, CDR1 is SGHKS and CDR2 is YYEKEE (reference sequence). J lost 7 bases, V lost 0 bases, and 15 bases had no gene match. The CDR3 is 17 residues long. CDR3 sequence reads: CASSLVRGFLPDGEAFF. The CDR3, as DNA: TGTGCCAGCAGCTTGGTCAGGGGGTTTCTCCCAGACGGTGAAGCTTTCTTT.

The chain combines TRBV7-2 with TRBJ1-2; tentatively, D is TRBD1 (6 bases). The ends were cut back, 2 bases at V and 1 base at J, with 11 bases in the middle. Germline V lookup: CDR1 SGHTA, CDR2 FQGNSA. The CDR3 totals 15 residues. The CDR3 protein is CASSLLKGVNYGYTF. In DNA, the CDR3 is TGTGCCAGCAGCTTACTAAAGGGGGTTAACTATGGCTACACCTTC.

The rearrangement joins TRBV4-3 to TRBJ1-3; a possible D gene is TRBD1 (5 bases). This CDR3 has 15 amino acids. Germline lookup yields CDR1 LGHNA and CDR2 YSLEER. V was pared by 0 bases and J by 4 bases, with 10 bases between. CDR3 sequence reads: CASSQEAGLGNTIYF. The CDR3 DNA reads TGCGCCAGCAGCCAAGAAGCAGGGTTGGGAAACACCATATATTTT.

Written as DNA, the CDR3 is TGTGCCAGCATCTCTTCAGGGGCGAACACTGAAGCTTTCTTT. As protein: CASISSGANTEAFF. The rearrangement joins TRBV11-3 to TRBJ1-1; weak D call: TRBD1 (6 bases). Germline CDR1 reads SGHNT; CDR2 reads YENEEA. V was pared by 7 bases and J by 1 base, with 13 bases between. This CDR3 has 14 residues.

This clone was counted between two and nine times. The gene calls are TRBV6-5 and TRBJ1-2, with 10 bases fitting TRBD1. CDR3 length: 16 residues. Germline assignment: CDR1 MNHEY and CDR2 SVGAGI. J was trimmed by 2 bases and V by 3 bases; bases with no gene match: 6. CDR3 bases: TGTGCCAGCAGTTATTCCCGGGACAGGGGAAACTATGGCTACACCTTC. As protein: CASSYSRDRGNYGYTF.

The gene calls are TRBV10-2 and TRBJ2-7; D unresolved. Between the trimmed V and J ends, which lost 3 bases and 6 bases, there was a span of 12 bases. The germline CDR1 and CDR2 sequences are WSHSY and SAAADI. CDR3 length: 13 amino acids. CDR3 bases: TGCGCCAGCAGTGATAATGGGTTAAGCGAGCAGTACTTC. It translates to CASSDNGLSEQYF.

This chain connects TRBV9 to TRBJ2-5; D is unresolved. The germline V and J ends were trimmed by 4 bases and 5 bases, with 18 bases remaining between them. The CDR3 is 15 residues long. CDR1 SGDLS and CDR2 YYNGEE come from the germline V gene. CDR3 sequence: CASSPRIGLMETQYF. CDR3 nucleotide sequence: TGTGCCAGCAGCCCGCGTATCGGATTGATGGAGACCCAGTACTTC.

V is TRBV6-1 and J is TRBJ2-1; D is uncertain. Germline V gene data show CDR1 as MNHNS and CDR2 as SASEGT. The ends were cut back, 3 bases at V and 9 bases at J, with 12 bases in the middle. The CDR3 sequence is 13 residues long. The CDR3 coding sequence is TGTGCCAGCAGTGATTGGGCGTTCGGTGAGCAGTTCTTC. This sequence encodes CASSDWAFGEQFF.

The J gene is TRBJ2-3, the V gene TRBV11-2, with D unresolved. Looked up from germline, CDR1 is SGHAT and CDR2 is FQNNGV. With 3 bases removed from V and 1 base from J, the gap between germline ends came to 8 bases. This CDR3 has 14 amino acids. This CDR3 reads CASSFSTGTDTQYF. The DNA of the CDR3 is TGTGCCAGCAGCTTCTCAACCGGCACAGATACGCAGTATTTT.

The rearrangement links TRBV5-1 to TRBJ1-1, with 7 bases that match TRBD1. This CDR3 is 14 amino acids long. Trimming at V came to 0 bases and at J to 8 bases, leaving 7 bases not matched to a gene. Germline assignment: CDR1 SGHRS and CDR2 YFSETQ. CDR3 sequence (DNA): TGCGCCAGCAGCTTGGAAATTCGACAGGGCGAAGCTTTCTTT. This translates into CASSLEIRQGEAFF.